Each of the 11 T cell receptor beta chains below was sequenced from the same sample in a study of early T cells in non-severe SARS-CoV-2 infection. TCRdb re-derived calls from the 5' RACE reads in MiXCR, one entry per CDR3 protein. Among 50,000 to 60,000 distinct CDR3 sequences listed, approximately 6% were seen once. The specimen sequenced was whole blood. The receptor source for this set is an adult who was a healthcare worker with PCR-confirmed SARS-CoV-2 infection or an uninfected control (not recorded which).

This clonotype was seen a few times. The chain links TRBV29-1 to TRBJ1-2; D may be TRBD1 (5 bases). Trimming removed 4 bases from V and 0 bases from J, with 12 bases in between. Per the germline V gene, CDR1 is SQVTM and CDR2 is ANQGSEA. CDR3 length: 14 amino acids. CDR3 DNA: TGCAGCGTTGTTGCGGGGGTACCTAACTATGGCTACACCTTC. It translates to CSVVAGVPNYGYTF.

This clonotype was found many times. This chain uses TRBV7-8 with TRBJ2-5, with 8 bases identical to TRBD2. J lost 1 base, V lost 6 bases, and 7 bases had no gene match. This CDR3 spans 15 amino acids. CDR1 SGHVS and CDR2 FQNEAQ come from the germline V gene. In nucleotides, the CDR3 is TGTGCCAGCAGAGGAACACTAGCGGTCCAAGAGACCCAGTACTTC. It encodes CASRGTLAVQETQYF.

The V call is TRBV7-2, the J call TRBJ1-2; weak D call: TRBD1 (6 bases). The CDR3 contains 15 residues. Germline lookup yields CDR1 SGHTA and CDR2 FQGNSA. The germline V and J ends were trimmed by 5 bases and 0 bases, with 13 bases remaining between them. In nucleotides, the CDR3 is TGTGCCAGCAGCGAAGATTGGACAGCTAACTATGGCTACACCTTC. Translated, it gives CASSEDWTANYGYTF.

This clonotype was detected ten times or more. The V call is TRBV20-1, the J call TRBJ2-1; the match to TRBD2 covers 10 bases. The CDR3 sequence is 15 residues long. The germline V gene has CDR1 DFQATT and CDR2 SNEGSKA (reference sequence). V lost 1 base, J lost 8 bases, and 8 bases stayed unmatched. The DNA of the CDR3 is TGCAGTGCTAGAGTCCCTAGCGGGGGCAAGTATGAGCAGTTCTTC. The encoded protein is CSARVPSGGKYEQFF.

This clonotype has just a few counts. This rearrangement joins TRBV19 to TRBJ2-3; D is unresolved. This CDR3 has 13 amino acids. V was trimmed by 6 bases and J by 0 bases, leaving 7 bases between them. Per the germline V gene, CDR1 is LNHDA and CDR2 is SQIVND (reference sequence). The CDR3: CASRSGSTDTQYF. The CDR3, as DNA: TGTGCCAGTAGGTCTGGGAGCACAGATACGCAGTATTTT.

The chain is built from TRBV7-8 and TRBJ1-2; the D is unclear. The V end was cut by 1 base, the J end by 0 bases, with 9 bases between. Germline V gene lookup returns CDR1 SGHVS and CDR2 FQNEAQ. CDR3 length: 15 residues. CDR3 residues: CASSLGVTANYGYTF. DNA for the CDR3: TGTGCCAGCAGCTTAGGGGTCACCGCTAACTATGGCTACACCTTC.

This clonotype was detected many times. This chain connects TRBV4-3 to TRBJ1-2; D is unresolved. Per the germline V gene, CDR1 is LGHNA and CDR2 is YSLEER. The CDR3 consists of 13 residues. Trimming pared 0 bases from V and 8 bases from J, leaving 10 bases between. This CDR3 is CASSQDRRRGYTF. CDR3 coding DNA: TGCGCCAGCAGCCAAGATCGGCGACGCGGCTACACCTTC.

The table lists this clonotype with many counts. J is TRBJ2-3 and V is TRBV20-1, with 10 bases identical to TRBD2. The CDR3 has 17 residues. Germline CDR1 is DFQATT and CDR2 is SNEGSKA (reference sequence). V was pared by 0 bases and J by 1 base, with 7 bases of the junction left unmatched. The CDR3 loop is CSARDPAGGLGTDTQYF. The CDR3 DNA reads as TGCAGTGCTAGAGATCCAGCGGGGGGGCTCGGCACAGATACGCAGTATTTT.

The rearrangement uses TRBV29-1 and TRBJ1-1; D remains unclear. The CDR3 spans 12 residues. Germline CDR1 and CDR2: SQVTM and ANQGSEA. V lost 7 bases and J 1 base, leaving 10 bases between the germline ends. CDR3 DNA: TGCAGCGCTACGAGGGAGAACACTGAAGCTTTCTTT. Its translation is CSATRENTEAFF.

In this sample, this clonotype turned up many times. CDR3 protein: CASSSIKGGYTEAFF. The CDR3 DNA follows: TGTGCCAGCAGCTCCATTAAGGGGGGGTACACTGAAGCTTTCTTT. V usage is TRBV11-2 and J usage is TRBJ1-1, with a possible D match to TRBD1 (6 bases). Germline V gives CDR1 SGHAT, CDR2 FQNNGV. Between the trimmed V and J ends, which lost 4 bases and 3 bases, there was a span of 15 bases. The CDR3 length is 15 residues.

This clonotype was recorded many times. The gene calls are TRBV4-2 and TRBJ2-6; 8 bases match TRBD1. The CDR3 is 18 residues long. The J segment lost 3 bases and the V segment lost 0 bases, leaving 7 bases of the junction unmatched. Germline V gene data show CDR1 as LGHNA and CDR2 as YNFKEQ. The CDR3 loop is CASSQERDRSSGANVLTF. For the CDR3, the DNA is TGTGCCAGCAGCCAAGAACGGGACAGGTCCAGTGGGGCCAACGTCCTGACTTTC.